A single sample is the source of the 15 T cell receptor beta chains below, sequenced in a study of identical twins. TCRdb re-derived calls from the 5' RACE reads in MiXCR, one entry per CDR3 protein. Of under 1 million distinct CDR3 sequences listed, approximately 13% are singletons. The same specimen was also included in a second study, on yellow fever vaccine responses in identical twins.

Specimen: PBMCs. The receptors were sampled from a woman younger than 35 in good health.

This clonotype was detected a few times. The genes are TRBV20-1 and TRBJ2-3, with D hard to call. Germline V gene sequence: CDR1 DFQATT, CDR2 SNEGSKA (reference sequence). CDR3 length: 12 amino acids. Trimming shortened V by 6 bases and J by 5 bases, and 12 bases separated the two germline ends. The CDR3 spells CSAPWIKDTQYF. The CDR3 coding sequence is TGCAGTGCCCCTTGGATAAAAGATACGCAGTATTTT.

This chain joins TRBV28 and TRBJ2-5; TRBD1 matches 10 bases. This CDR3 spans 18 amino acids. Trimming cost V 1 base and J 4 bases; bases outside gene matches: 12. CDR1 is MDHEN, CDR2 SYDVKM, per germline. This CDR3 reads CASSLSIGGTGERETQYF. The CDR3 DNA reads as TGTGCCAGCAGTTTATCTATTGGGGGGACAGGGGAACGAGAGACCCAGTACTTC.

This chain uses TRBV6-1 with TRBJ2-7; perhaps TRBD1 as D (5 bases). Trimming removed 1 base from V and 4 bases from J, with 11 bases in between. Germline CDR1 and CDR2: MNHNS and SASEGT. The CDR3 totals 14 residues. CDR3 sequence: CASSEGTHLYEQYF. As DNA, the CDR3 is TGTGCCAGCAGTGAAGGGACACACCTTTACGAGCAGTACTTC.

This clonotype was observed a handful of times. The chain links TRBV2 to TRBJ2-3, with D tentatively TRBD1 or TRBD2 (6 bases each). Germline loops: CDR1 SNHLY, CDR2 FYNNEI. Trimming took off 1 base at V and 0 bases at J, with 8 bases between the two ends. The CDR3 consists of 15 residues. The CDR3 DNA sequence: TGTGCCAGCAGTGAAGGGGGGGCTAGCACAGATACGCAGTATTTT. Translated: CASSEGGASTDTQYF.

CDR3 nucleotides: TGTGCCAGCAGCTTGGTTACCGGGAGCTGGGATACGCAGTATTTT. It is translated as CASSLVTGSWDTQYF. The chain recombines TRBV5-6 with TRBJ2-3; the D gene is possibly TRBD2 (6 bases). Trimming stripped 0 bases from V and 6 bases from J, with 14 bases between. Germline values: CDR1 SGHDT, CDR2 YYEEEE. CDR3 size: 15 residues.

The V call is TRBV6-5, the J call TRBJ2-2; TRBD1 might be the D (5 bases). This CDR3 has 15 residues. CDR1 is MNHEY, CDR2 SVGAGI, per germline. The V and J ends lost 2 bases and 0 bases respectively, with 7 bases between them. Here the CDR3 reads CASSYATANTGELFF. CDR3 in DNA: TGTGCCAGCAGTTACGCGACAGCGAACACCGGGGAGCTGTTTTTT.

In this sample, this clonotype turned up a few times. V and J are TRBV29-1 and TRBJ2-1; 8 bases match TRBD2. The CDR3 has 16 residues. The J segment lost 0 bases and the V segment lost 6 bases, leaving 10 bases of the junction unmatched. The germline gives CDR1 SQVTM, CDR2 ANQGSEA. The CDR3 DNA is TGCAGCGTGGAACTAGCGGTGCTCAGCTCCTACAATGAGCAGTTCTTC. Translation: CSVELAVLSSYNEQFF.

This clonotype has a handful of counts. The chain employs TRBV2 and TRBJ2-1, with 9 bases that match TRBD1. The junction had 14 bases not matched to a gene; V was cut back by 7 bases and J by 7 bases. Germline loops: CDR1 SNHLY, CDR2 FYNNEI. The CDR3 extends over 16 amino acids. The CDR3 protein is CASMGTGRPRGNEQFF. The DNA of the CDR3 is TGTGCCAGCATGGGGACAGGGCGACCTCGGGGTAATGAGCAGTTCTTC.

The gene calls are TRBV7-7 and TRBJ2-5; TRBD1 aligns across 9 bases. V gave up 1 base and J gave up 2 bases; unmatched junction bases: 14. Germline V gives CDR1 SSHAT, CDR2 FNYEAQ (reference sequence). The CDR3 extends over 19 amino acids. Written as DNA, the CDR3 is TGTGCCAGCAGCTTAGAGGGACAACTGGACAGGGGATTTCAAGAGACCCAGTACTTC. Residues: CASSLEGQLDRGFQETQYF.

There are many counts of this clonotype. The chain is built from TRBV12-3 or TRBV12-4 and TRBJ2-1, with D possibly being TRBD1 (5 bases). Trimming removed 10 bases from V and 0 bases from J, with 16 bases in between. The length of the CDR3 is 15 residues. The CDR3 bases are TGTGCCACCGGGTTGGGGCCGACCTCCTACAATGAGCAGTTCTTC. It yields the protein CATGLGPTSYNEQFF.

The chain has TRBV12-3 or TRBV12-4 and TRBJ2-1; possibly TRBD2 for D (6 bases). V dropped 2 bases and J dropped 6 bases, with 20 bases sitting between them. This CDR3 region has 17 residues. The CDR3 sequence is CASSLYSGATFINEQFF. CDR3 sequence (DNA): TGTGCCAGCAGTTTATATTCGGGAGCGACATTCATCAATGAGCAGTTCTTC.

This chain uses TRBV20-1 with TRBJ2-3; perhaps TRBD1 as D (6 bases). Germline CDR1 and CDR2: DFQATT and SNEGSKA (reference sequence). The CDR3 runs 15 residues. V was clipped by 5 bases and J by 2 bases, with 17 bases between them. CDR3 bases: TGCAGTGCTGAAGCCCCGACAGGAGACACAGATACGCAGTATTTT. Translating it yields CSAEAPTGDTDTQYF.

J is TRBJ1-2 and V is TRBV2; D might be TRBD1 (5 bases). Trimming removed 8 bases at V and 8 bases at J, with 15 bases between. The CDR3 totals 12 residues. Germline values: CDR1 SNHLY, CDR2 FYNNEI. CDR3 coding DNA: TGTGCCAGCGTGGGAGGGGTAGACGGCTACACCTTC. Translated, it gives CASVGGVDGYTF.

This clonotype was counted many times. V is TRBV20-1 and J is TRBJ2-3; D remains ambiguous. The CDR3 covers 13 residues. V was cut by 2 bases and J by 2 bases, with 8 bases left in between. The V gene's germline CDR1 is DFQATT and CDR2 SNEGSKA (reference sequence). The CDR3 nucleotides are TGCAGTGCTAGACTAGAGATCACAGATACGCAGTATTTT. Its protein is CSARLEITDTQYF.

Remarks on this clonotype: This may come from a read error, since a much larger clone is one base off. The V gene is TRBV12-3 or TRBV12-4, the J gene TRBJ1-4; D perhaps matches TRBD1 (6 bases). Deletions cut 5 bases from V and 7 bases from J, with 17 bases between. The CDR3 extends over 15 amino acids. The CDR3, as DNA: TGTGCCAGCAGTACCCGGGACACCCATATTGAAAAACTGTTTTTT. The encoded protein is CASSTRDTHIEKLFF.